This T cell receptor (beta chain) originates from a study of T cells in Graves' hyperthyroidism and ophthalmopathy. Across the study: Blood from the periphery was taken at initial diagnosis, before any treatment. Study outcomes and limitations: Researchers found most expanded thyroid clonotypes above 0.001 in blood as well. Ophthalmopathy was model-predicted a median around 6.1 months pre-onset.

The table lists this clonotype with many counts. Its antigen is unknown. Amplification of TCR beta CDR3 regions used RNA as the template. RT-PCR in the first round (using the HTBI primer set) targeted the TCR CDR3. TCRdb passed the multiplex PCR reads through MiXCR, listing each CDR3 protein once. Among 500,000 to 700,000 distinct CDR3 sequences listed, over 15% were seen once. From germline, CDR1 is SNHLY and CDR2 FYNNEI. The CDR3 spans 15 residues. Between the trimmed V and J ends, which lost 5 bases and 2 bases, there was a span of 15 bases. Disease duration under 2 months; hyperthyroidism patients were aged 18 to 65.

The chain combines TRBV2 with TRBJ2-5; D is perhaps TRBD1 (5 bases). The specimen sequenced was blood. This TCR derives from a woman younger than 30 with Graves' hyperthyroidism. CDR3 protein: CASSKTDPVQETQYF. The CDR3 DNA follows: TGTGCCAGCAGTAAGACAGACCCGGTTCAAGAGACCCAGTACTTC.